This TCR beta chain was recorded in a study of cytomegalovirus exposure and HLA in healthy donors. Broader study findings: Presence/absence analyses supposed approximately even sequencing depth among donors.

V shed 0 bases and J 6 bases; nucleotides not matched to a gene: 3. The CDR3 extends over 16 amino acids. Per the germline V gene, CDR1 is SGDLS and CDR2 is YYNGEE. Regarding this clone: Its cognate antigen is unknown.

Primers included in the PCR were 60 Vbeta and 13 Jbeta primers. Sequencing was performed with immunoSEQ multiplex PCR; in TCRdb, only in-frame clones are kept and a portion is missing. This table holds 40,000 to 50,000 clones. The chain uses TRBV9 and TRBJ2-1; 13 bases map to TRBD2. The receptor was derived from a woman aged 40 to 50 in good health and CMV-seronegative. The sequencing input was PBMCs. This CDR3 reads CASSVAGTSGTNEQFF. The CDR3 coding sequence is TGTGCCAGCAGCGTAGCCGGGACTAGCGGGACCAATGAGCAGTTCTTC.